This T cell receptor beta chain was obtained from a study of T cells in Graves' hyperthyroidism and ophthalmopathy. Whole-study results and caveats: Stable hyperthyroidism and ophthalmopathy were separated using 13 V-J signatures. In blood, most of the thyroid clonotypes expanded above 0.001 were also present. Ophthalmopathy prediction by the model preceded onset by a median roughly 6 months.

The CDR3 length is 16 residues. Per the germline V gene, CDR1 is KGHSH and CDR2 is LQKENI. Trimming removed 1 base from V and 0 bases from J, with 12 bases in between. This clonotype was picked up a small number of times. Antigen unknown. RNA transcripts were the template for amplifying TCR beta CDR3 regions. During a first-round RT-PCR of the TCR CDR3, the HTBI primer set was used. TCRdb called the multiplex PCR reads again in MiXCR, with one record for every CDR3 protein. The sample has a few hundred thousand distinct CDR3 sequences; roughly 14% are singletons. Each diagnosis was grounded in clinical symptoms, serum thyroxine and TRAb, thyroid ultrasound, and orbital computed tomography.

This chain links TRBV18 with TRBJ1-1; the D is unclear. Sequences were obtained from blood. This clonotype was sampled from a woman in her twenties or thirties with Graves' hyperthyroidism. The CDR3 spells CASSPQASGLNTEAFF. The DNA of the CDR3 is TGTGCCAGCTCACCACAGGCGAGCGGCTTGAACACTGAAGCTTTCTTT. The full variable domain, its missing parts supplied by reference TRBV18 and TRBJ1-1, is NAGVMQNPRHLVRRRGQEARLRCSPMKGHSHVYWYRQLPEEGLKFMVYLQKENIIDESGMPKERFSAEFPKEGPSILRIQQVVRGDSAAYFCASSPQASGLNTEAFFGQGTRLTVV.